The rows below give T cell receptor beta chains drawn from one sample of a study of human T cells and chemical hapten exposure. TCRdb used MiXCR to reprocess the RACE reads, holding one entry per CDR3 protein. The data contain 50,000 to 75,000 distinct CDR3 sequences, 9.5% to 11% of them singletons. The source was whole blood, collected in connection with sensitization to the hapten diphenylcyclopropenone (DPC). These receptors were obtained from a woman aged 25 to 39 with alopecia areata. Some clones in this sample may be carry-over from other donors' samples. Each CDR3 is given with its conserved first and last residue. The D gene is left open where the match is weak. Not every row has a clone size; where given, it reads once, few, many or a size class.

D gene,V gene,CDR3 length,clone size,J gene,CDR3 protein,CDR3 DNA
-,TRBV19,16,-,TRBJ1-5,CASSIGWAAYNQPQHF,TGTGCCAGTAGTATTGGTTGGGCAGCCTATAATCAGCCCCAGCATTTT
-,TRBV28,20,-,TRBJ1-6,CASSLLVTISGDNYNSPLHF,TGTGCCAGCAGTTTATTAGTTACAATATCGGGGGACAACTATAATTCACCCCTCCACTTT
-,TRBV3-1,14,few,TRBJ1-2,CASSQGAMNYGYTF,TGTGCCAGCAGCCAAGGAGCCATGAACTATGGCTACACCTTC
TRBD1,TRBV6-1,15,few,TRBJ1-4,CASNSLGTVNEKLFF,TGTGCCAGCAATAGTCTAGGGACAGTTAATGAAAAACTGTTTTTT
-,TRBV6-1,13,few,TRBJ1-5,CASGGGTHQPQHF,TGTGCCAGTGGGGGAGGGACCCATCAGCCCCAGCATTTT
TRBD1,TRBV27,15,few,TRBJ2-3,CASSSAGQGSDTQYF,TGTGCCAGCAGCTCTGCGGGACAGGGTTCAGATACGCAGTATTTT
TRBD1,TRBV6-5,16,many,TRBJ1-2,CASSYSKGQGGYGYTF,TGTGCCAGCAGTTACTCGAAGGGACAGGGAGGATACGGCTACACCTTC
-,TRBV7-3,13,many,TRBJ1-1,CASSQSPGTEAFF,TGTGCCAGCAGCCAAAGCCCAGGGACTGAAGCTTTCTTT
-,TRBV9,13,many,TRBJ2-3,CASSVGGTDTQYF,TGTGCCAGCAGCGTGGGAGGCACAGATACGCAGTATTTT
TRBD2,TRBV24-1,16,-,TRBJ2-1,CATSSPGLAGFNEQFF,TGTGCCACCAGTTCCCCGGGACTAGCGGGCTTCAATGAGCAGTTCTTC
-,TRBV5-1,16,many,TRBJ2-2,CASSPSPARDTGELFF,TGCGCCAGCAGCCCAAGCCCCGCGAGGGACACCGGGGAGCTGTTTTTT
-,TRBV7-3,14,many,TRBJ1-1,CASSWERMNTEAFF,TGTGCCAGCAGCTGGGAGAGGATGAACACTGAAGCTTTCTTT
-,TRBV13,11,many,TRBJ2-6,CASSTGRILTF,TGTGCCAGCAGCACCGGACGAATTCTGACTTTC
-,TRBV28,16,-,TRBJ2-2,CASSPQGVANTGELFF,TGTGCCAGCAGTCCGCAGGGAGTCGCGAACACCGGGGAGCTGTTTTTT
-,TRBV28,13,few,TRBJ2-7,CASISLPYYEQYF,TGTGCCAGCATTTCTCTACCTTACTACGAGCAGTACTTC
TRBD1,TRBV5-1,14,few,TRBJ2-7,CASSGSRTGYEQYF,TGCGCCAGCAGCGGATCACGGACAGGATACGAGCAGTACTTC
TRBD1,TRBV5-1,15,many,TRBJ2-1,CASSFAGGNYNEQFF,TGCGCCAGCAGCTTTGCAGGGGGAAACTACAATGAGCAGTTCTTC
-,TRBV11-1,12,-,TRBJ1-1,CASSTEGTEAFF,TGTGCCAGCAGCACGGAAGGGACTGAAGCTTTCTTT
TRBD1,TRBV2,14,-,TRBJ1-5,CASRVDRDNQPQHF,TGTGCCAGCAGAGTGGACAGGGACAATCAGCCCCAGCATTTT
-,TRBV7-8,12,-,TRBJ2-2,CASSLVGGELFF,TGTGCCAGCAGCTTAGTTGGCGGGGAGCTGTTTTTT
-,TRBV5-1,15,few,TRBJ2-2,CASSLASGNTGELFF,TGCGCCAGCAGCTTGGCCAGCGGTAACACCGGGGAGCTGTTTTTT
-,TRBV28,12,few,TRBJ1-5,CASSSQSGGQHF,TGTGCCAGCAGCTCCCAATCGGGCGGCCAGCATTTT
TRBD1,TRBV20-1,13,-,TRBJ2-7,CSHPSGTGYEQYF,TGCAGTCACCCTTCCGGGACAGGGTACGAGCAGTACTTC
TRBD1,TRBV29-1,13,few,TRBJ2-2,CSVLQGGTGELFF,TGCAGCGTCTTACAGGGGGGAACCGGGGAGCTGTTTTTT
TRBD2,TRBV19,19,many,TRBJ2-5,CASSAQTSGGAGAQETQYF,TGTGCCAGTAGTGCGCAGACTAGCGGGGGGGCCGGGGCCCAAGAGACCCAGTACTTC
TRBD1,TRBV15,14,-,TRBJ1-5,CATSRGTGGAPQHF,TGTGCCACCAGCAGAGGGACAGGGGGGGCGCCCCAGCATTTT
-,TRBV11-1,14,-,TRBJ2-3,CASSQLSSTDTQYF,TGTGCCAGCAGCCAACTAAGCAGCACAGATACGCAGTATTTT
-,TRBV6-5,15,many,TRBJ1-1,CASRGKTWGHTEAFF,TGTGCCAGCAGAGGGAAGACATGGGGGCACACTGAAGCTTTCTTT
-,TRBV30,14,few,TRBJ2-7,CAWSAFRIRNEQYF,TGTGCCTGGAGCGCCTTTCGTATCAGGAACGAGCAGTACTTC
TRBD2,TRBV4-3,13,few,TRBJ2-4,CASSQVAGDIQYF,TGCGCCAGCAGCCAGGTAGCGGGGGACATTCAGTACTTC
-,TRBV5-4,13,few,TRBJ1-2,CASSFWGGNGYTF,TGTGCCAGCAGCTTTTGGGGAGGTAATGGCTACACCTTC
-,TRBV4-1,17,many,TRBJ1-6,CASSQDLGGSYNSPLHF,TGCGCCAGCAGCCAAGACCTTGGGGGGTCCTATAATTCACCCCTCCACTTT
TRBD1,TRBV7-9,14,-,TRBJ1-1,CASSSWTGHTEAFF,TGTGCCAGCAGCTCTTGGACAGGGCATACTGAAGCTTTCTTT
-,TRBV18,15,many,TRBJ1-5,CASSPEGGSNQPQHF,TGTGCCAGCTCACCAGAGGGCGGCAGCAATCAGCCCCAGCATTTT
TRBD2,TRBV20-1,16,-,TRBJ2-5,CSARDPGGAGGETQYF,TGCAGTGCTAGAGATCCAGGCGGAGCGGGGGGGGAGACCCAGTACTTC
-,TRBV27,14,few,TRBJ2-1,CARGSAKACDEQFF,TGTGCCAGGGGCTCGGCTAAGGCCTGCGATGAGCAGTTCTTC
TRBD2,TRBV6-2/TRBV6-3,14,many,TRBJ2-4,CASSYGGGALPQYF,TGTGCCAGCAGTTACGGCGGGGGGGCCCTCCCACAGTACTTC
-,TRBV6-1,13,many,TRBJ1-6,CASSAASHSPLHF,TGTGCCAGCAGTGCGGCCAGCCATTCACCCCTCCACTTT
-,TRBV7-9,13,many,TRBJ2-1,CASSLGQYNEQFF,TGTGCCAGCAGCTTAGGACAGTACAATGAGCAGTTCTTC
TRBD1,TRBV18,14,few,TRBJ2-1,CASSPPDRQGEQFF,TGTGCCAGCTCACCACCGGACAGGCAGGGTGAGCAGTTCTTC
-,TRBV5-5,14,few,TRBJ1-6,CASSFNGINSPLHF,TGTGCCAGCAGCTTTAACGGTATTAATTCACCCCTCCACTTT
TRBD2,TRBV6-2/TRBV6-3,16,-,TRBJ2-5,CASSYGGGRSSETQYF,TGTGCCAGCAGTTATGGCGGGGGGAGGTCGTCGGAGACCCAGTACTTC
-,TRBV11-2,13,-,TRBJ1-1,CASKQVLNTEAFF,TGTGCCAGCAAACAAGTCCTGAACACTGAAGCTTTCTTT
-,TRBV12-3/TRBV12-4,14,-,TRBJ1-6,CASSSGVGESPLHF,TGTGCCAGCAGCTCAGGGGTTGGGGAATCACCCCTCCACTTT
-,TRBV29-1,14,-,TRBJ2-3,CSGTSEGRSDTQYF,TGCAGCGGGACCTCTGAGGGCCGATCAGATACGCAGTATTTT
-,TRBV29-1,13,once,TRBJ1-6,CSVADGYNSPLHF,TGCAGCGTCGCCGACGGATATAATTCACCCCTCCACTTT